The clone carrying this TCR beta chain was observed at least ten times. This record belongs to a study of neurological immune-mediated disorders. One entry per CDR3 protein, called by TCRdb with MiXCR from the 5' RACE reads. This sample has 20,000 to 25,000 distinct CDR3 sequences, with less than 8% found just once. The sequence derives from a man between 18 and 29 years old in good health. Sequenced: CD8+ T cells from blood.

The CDR3 sequence is CASSHDRPVGNSPLHF. CDR3 DNA sequence: TGTGCCAGCAGCCACGACAGGCCCGTTGGCAATTCACCCCTCCACTTT. The gene calls are TRBV6-6 and TRBJ1-6, with TRBD1 as a possible D gene (6 bases). Trimming stripped 6 bases from V and 7 bases from J, with 19 bases between. Germline values: CDR1 MNHNY, CDR2 SVGAGI (reference sequence). CDR3 length: 16 amino acids.